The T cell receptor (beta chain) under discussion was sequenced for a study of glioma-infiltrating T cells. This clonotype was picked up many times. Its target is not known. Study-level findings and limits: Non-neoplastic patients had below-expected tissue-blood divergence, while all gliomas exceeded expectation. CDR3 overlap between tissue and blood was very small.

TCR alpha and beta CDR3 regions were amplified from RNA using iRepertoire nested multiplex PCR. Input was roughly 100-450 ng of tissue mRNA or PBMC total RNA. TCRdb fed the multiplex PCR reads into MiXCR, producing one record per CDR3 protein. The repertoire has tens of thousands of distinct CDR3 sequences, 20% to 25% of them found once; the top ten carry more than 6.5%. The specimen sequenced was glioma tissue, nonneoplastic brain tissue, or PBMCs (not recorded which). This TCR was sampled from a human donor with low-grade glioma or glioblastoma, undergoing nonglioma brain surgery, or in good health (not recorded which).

CDR3 nucleotide sequence: TGTGCCATCAGTACAGGGGGGGACCAAGAGACCCAGTACTTC. Amino acid sequence: CAISTGGDQETQYF. J is TRBJ2-5 and V is TRBV10-3; possible D gene TRBD1, 8 bases. The ends were cut back, 5 bases at V and 0 bases at J, with 10 bases in the middle. The germline V gene has CDR1 ENHRY and CDR2 SYGVKD. The CDR3 consists of 14 residues.